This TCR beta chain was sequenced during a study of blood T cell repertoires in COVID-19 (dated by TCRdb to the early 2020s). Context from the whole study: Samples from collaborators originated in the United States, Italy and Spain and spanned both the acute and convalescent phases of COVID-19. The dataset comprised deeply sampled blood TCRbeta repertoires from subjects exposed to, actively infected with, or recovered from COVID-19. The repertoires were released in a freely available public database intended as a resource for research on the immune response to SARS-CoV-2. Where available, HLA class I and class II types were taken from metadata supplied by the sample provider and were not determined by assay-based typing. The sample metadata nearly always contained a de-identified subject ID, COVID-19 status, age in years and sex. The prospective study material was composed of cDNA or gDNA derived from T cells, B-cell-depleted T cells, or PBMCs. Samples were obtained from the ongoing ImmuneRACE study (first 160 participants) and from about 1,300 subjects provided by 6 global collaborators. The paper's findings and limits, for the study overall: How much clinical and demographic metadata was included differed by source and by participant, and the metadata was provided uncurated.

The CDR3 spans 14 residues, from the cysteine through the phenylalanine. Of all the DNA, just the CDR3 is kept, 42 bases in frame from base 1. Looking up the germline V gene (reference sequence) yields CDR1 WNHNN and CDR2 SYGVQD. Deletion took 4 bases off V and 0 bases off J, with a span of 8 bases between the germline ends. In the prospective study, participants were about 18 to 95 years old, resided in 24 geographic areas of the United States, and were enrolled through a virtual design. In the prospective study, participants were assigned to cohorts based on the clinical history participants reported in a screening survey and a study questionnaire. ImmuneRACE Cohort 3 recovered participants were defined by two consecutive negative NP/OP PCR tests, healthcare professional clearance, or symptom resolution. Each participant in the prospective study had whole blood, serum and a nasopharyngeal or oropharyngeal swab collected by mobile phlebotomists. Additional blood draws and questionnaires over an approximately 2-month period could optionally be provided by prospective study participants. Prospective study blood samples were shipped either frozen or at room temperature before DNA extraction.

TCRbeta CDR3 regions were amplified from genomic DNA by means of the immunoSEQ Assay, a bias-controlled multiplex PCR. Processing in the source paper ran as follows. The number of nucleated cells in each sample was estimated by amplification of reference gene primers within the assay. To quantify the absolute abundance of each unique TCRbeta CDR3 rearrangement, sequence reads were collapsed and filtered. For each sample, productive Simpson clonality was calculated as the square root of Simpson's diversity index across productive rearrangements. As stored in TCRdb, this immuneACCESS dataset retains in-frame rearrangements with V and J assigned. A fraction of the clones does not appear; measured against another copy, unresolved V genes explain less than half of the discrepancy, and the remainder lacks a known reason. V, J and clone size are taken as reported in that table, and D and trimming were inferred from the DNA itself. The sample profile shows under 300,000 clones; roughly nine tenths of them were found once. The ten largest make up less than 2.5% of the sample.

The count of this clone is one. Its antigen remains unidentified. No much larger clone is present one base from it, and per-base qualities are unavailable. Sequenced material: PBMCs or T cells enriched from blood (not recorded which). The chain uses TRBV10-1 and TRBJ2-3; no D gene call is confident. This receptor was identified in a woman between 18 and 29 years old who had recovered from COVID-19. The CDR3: CASSGDVSTDTQYF. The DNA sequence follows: TGCGCCAGCAGTGGAGATGTTAGCACAGATACGCAGTATTTT.